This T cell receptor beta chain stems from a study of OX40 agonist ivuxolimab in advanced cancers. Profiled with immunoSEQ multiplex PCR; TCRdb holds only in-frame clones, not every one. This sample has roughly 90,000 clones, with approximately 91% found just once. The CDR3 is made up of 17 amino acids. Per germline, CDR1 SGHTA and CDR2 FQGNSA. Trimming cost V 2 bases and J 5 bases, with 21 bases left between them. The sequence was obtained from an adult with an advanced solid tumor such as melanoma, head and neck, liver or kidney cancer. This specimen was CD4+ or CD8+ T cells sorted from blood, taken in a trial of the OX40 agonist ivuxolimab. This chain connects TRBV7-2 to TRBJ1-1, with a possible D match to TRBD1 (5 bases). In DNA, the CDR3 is TGTGCCAGCAGCTTAAGGGCTAGGCTTCAGGGTAGGACTGAAGCTTTCTTT. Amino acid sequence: CASSLRARLQGRTEAFF.